This T cell receptor (beta chain) was identified during a study of OX40 agonist ivuxolimab in advanced cancers. Overall study results and limits: Among expanded peripheral T cells, antigen specificity went undetermined. It was also the case that some nonresponders had low normalized T-cell clonal expansion.

As regards this clone: Antigen specificity is unknown.

Profiling relied on immunoSEQ multiplex PCR, and the TCRdb table lists in-frame clones only, not all of them. The profile shows tens of thousands of clones, about 87% of them singletons. The CDR3 is 15 amino acids. V lost 3 bases and J 0 bases, leaving 9 bases between the germline ends. The germline CDR1 and CDR2 sequences are MNHEY and SMNVEV (reference sequence). The receptor was derived from an adult with an advanced solid tumor such as melanoma, head and neck, liver or kidney cancer. The specimen was CD4+ or CD8+ T cells sorted from blood, collected in a trial of the OX40 agonist ivuxolimab. This chain links TRBV27 with TRBJ2-1, with D possibly matching TRBD2 (6 bases). CDR3 region: CASSLGLYSYNEQFF. The CDR3 DNA reads TGTGCCAGCAGTTTGGGACTCTACTCCTACAATGAGCAGTTCTTC.